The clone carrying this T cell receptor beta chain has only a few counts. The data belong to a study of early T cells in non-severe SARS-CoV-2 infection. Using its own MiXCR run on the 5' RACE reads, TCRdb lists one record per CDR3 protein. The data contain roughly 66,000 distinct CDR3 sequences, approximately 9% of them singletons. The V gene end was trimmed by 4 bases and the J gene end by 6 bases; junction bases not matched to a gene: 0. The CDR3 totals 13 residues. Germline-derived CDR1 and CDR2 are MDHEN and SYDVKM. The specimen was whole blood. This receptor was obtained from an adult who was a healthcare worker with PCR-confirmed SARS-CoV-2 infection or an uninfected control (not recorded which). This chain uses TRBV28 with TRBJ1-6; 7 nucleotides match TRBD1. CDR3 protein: CASSWDSNSPLHF. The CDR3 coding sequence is TGTGCCAGCAGTTGGGACAGTAATTCACCCCTCCACTTT.